This T cell receptor beta chain was sequenced in a study of blood T cell repertoires in COVID-19. Study at large: The cDNA or gDNA used as material had been derived from T cells, B-cell-depleted T cells, or PBMCs.

Patients at the Seattle site were enrolled during active infection and followed longitudinally. Using immunoSEQ multiplex PCR, the repertoire was profiled, and TCRdb retains in-frame clones only, with some absent. Here the sample spans roughly 300,000 clones, roughly 90% being singletons. Sequenced material: peripheral blood. The clonotype originates from a woman younger than 45 with COVID-19, enrolled during active disease.

The CDR3 DNA is TGCGCCAGCAGCCAACTGGCGGGGGTTACAGATACGCAGTATTTT. Its protein is CASSQLAGVTDTQYF. The chain recombines TRBV4-1 with TRBJ2-3; 7 bases are shared with TRBD2. Germline-derived CDR1 and CDR2 are MGHRA and YSYEKL. V lost 2 bases, J lost 3 bases, and 5 bases stayed unmatched. The CDR3 is made up of 15 amino acids.